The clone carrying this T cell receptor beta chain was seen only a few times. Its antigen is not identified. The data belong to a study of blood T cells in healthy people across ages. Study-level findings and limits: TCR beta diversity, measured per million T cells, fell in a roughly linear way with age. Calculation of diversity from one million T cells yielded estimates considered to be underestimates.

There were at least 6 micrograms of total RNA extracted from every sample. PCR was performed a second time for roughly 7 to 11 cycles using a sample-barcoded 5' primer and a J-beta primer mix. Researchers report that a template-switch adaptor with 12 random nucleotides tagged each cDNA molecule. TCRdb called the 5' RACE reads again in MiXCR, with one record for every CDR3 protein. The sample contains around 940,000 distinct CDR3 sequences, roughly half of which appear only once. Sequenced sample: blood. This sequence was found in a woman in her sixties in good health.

The CDR3 nucleotides are TGTGCCAGCAGAGGGCCGGGACAGGGGGCGCAGAGTGAGCAGTTCTTC. As protein: CASRGPGQGAQSEQFF. The J gene is TRBJ2-1, the V gene TRBV6-6; 12 nucleotides line up with TRBD1. CDR3 length equals 16 residues. The V gene's germline CDR1 is MNHNY and CDR2 SVGAGI (reference sequence). V was clipped by 6 bases and J by 9 bases; unmatched bases: 12.